Following are 5 T cell receptor beta chains from one sample sequenced in a study of blood T cells in healthy people across ages. A J-beta primer mix and a sample-barcoded 5' primer were used in a second PCR of about 6 to 12 cycles. MiXCR was run by TCRdb on the 5' RACE reads, yielding one entry per CDR3 protein. The table includes approximately 800,000 distinct CDR3 sequences, 20% to 30% detected once. These data were likewise used in another study, on T cells of mothers and their children.

Sequences were obtained from blood. These receptor sequences come from a boy aged 5-17 years in good health.

This clonotype came up a few times. V is TRBV2 and J is TRBJ1-2; TRBD1 matches at 7 bases. V lost 7 bases and J lost 0; bases outside the gene matches: 5. The CDR3 has 14 amino acids. Germline loops: CDR1 SNHLY, CDR2 FYNNEI. The CDR3 spells CASTGDSPNYGYTF. CDR3 bases: TGTGCCAGCACTGGGGACAGCCCTAACTATGGCTACACCTTC.

The gene calls are TRBV2 and TRBJ2-3; D is tentatively TRBD1 or TRBD2 (6 bases each). Germline V gene sequence: CDR1 SNHLY, CDR2 FYNNEI. Trimming pared 2 bases from V and 6 bases from J, leaving 12 bases between. There are 14 residues in the CDR3. In nucleotides, the CDR3 is TGTGCCAGCAGTGAATCGGGGGCCCTGGATACGCAGTATTTT. This sequence encodes CASSESGALDTQYF. Based on the CDR3 plus reference TRBV2 and TRBJ2-3, the full variable domain is EPEVTQTPSHQVTQMGQEVILRCVPISNHLYFYWYRQILGQKVEFLVSFYNNEISEKSEIFDDQFSVERPDGSNFTLKIRSTKLEDSAMYFCASSESGALDTQYFGPGTRLTVL.

The chain has TRBV9 and TRBJ2-1; TRBD2 matches at 9 bases. TRBJ2-5 explains the end of the DNA better; the J call may be wrong. The V gene's germline CDR1 is SGDLS and CDR2 YYNGEE. This CDR3 is built from 15 residues. The chain's CDR3 is CASSYIAGAGETQYF. Here the CDR3 DNA reads TGTGCCAGCAGTTATATAGCGGGGGCAGGGGAGACCCAGTACTTC.

This clonotype was observed a few times. The V call is TRBV27, the J call TRBJ2-5; 10 bases align to TRBD1. The closer fit of TRBJ2-7 to the DNA end suggests the J call may be wrong. Germline V gene data show CDR1 as MNHEY and CDR2 as SMNVEV (reference sequence). This CDR3 is built from 15 residues. The CDR3 nucleotides are TGTGCCAGCAGTTTCGGGACAGGGGCCATCTACGAGCAGTACTTC. Translated: CASSFGTGAIYEQYF.

The rearrangement joins TRBV5-1 to TRBJ1-1; unclear D gene. Trimming shortened V by 5 bases and J by 1 base, and 15 bases separated the two germline ends. The CDR3 has 15 residues. Germline CDR1 is SGHRS and CDR2 is YFSETQ. CDR3 in DNA: TGCGCCAGCAGGAGCCTTCCTCCAGGGAACACTGAAGCTTTCTTT. Translation: CASRSLPPGNTEAFF.